The clone carrying this TCR beta chain appeared a few times. This sample was included in a study of T-cell reconstitution after alpha-beta-depleted transplantation in children. Unique molecular identifiers were built into the TCRbeta library. TCRdb itself ran the PCR reads through MiXCR, one entry per CDR3 protein. The sample lists approximately 250,000 distinct CDR3 sequences, roughly a tenth occurring once. CDR1 SEHNR and CDR2 FQNEAQ come from the germline V gene (reference sequence). Losses at the gene ends were 5 bases for V and 4 bases for J; bases not matched to a gene: 15. The CDR3 sequence is 17 residues long.

The chain carries TRBV7-9 and TRBJ2-5; TRBD2 agrees at 8 bases. The sequence derives from a human donor who donated a stem cell graft to a child with SCID. The sample consisted of PBMCs from the stem cell graft donor, taken from the stem cell graft. DNA for the CDR3: TGTGCCAGCAGCCCTAGTGGGACTAGAAGTGGCGTAGAGACCCAGTACTTC. This encodes CASSPSGTRSGVETQYF.